This entry is about one TCR beta chain. Other DNA sequences within the sample encode an identical CDR3. This entry belongs to a study of control samples from healthy donors and cancer patients. V was shortened by 11 bases and J by 4 bases, with 17 bases between the two germline ends. This CDR3 comprises 13 residues. CDR1 is SNHLY, CDR2 FYNNEI, per germline. TCRdb's table, derived via immunoSEQ multiplex PCR, lists solely in-frame clones and lacks some. The table records under 140,000 clones, more than 75% of them present only once. This rearrangement joins TRBV2 to TRBJ1-1; tentatively, D is TRBD1 (5 bases). Sequencing was done on a sample of PBMCs. This receptor was identified in a woman aged 55-75 years with lung cancer. The CDR3 DNA is TGTGCCGGACGAAGTACCGGGGCCACTGAAGCTTTCTTT. The encoded protein is CAGRSTGATEAFF.